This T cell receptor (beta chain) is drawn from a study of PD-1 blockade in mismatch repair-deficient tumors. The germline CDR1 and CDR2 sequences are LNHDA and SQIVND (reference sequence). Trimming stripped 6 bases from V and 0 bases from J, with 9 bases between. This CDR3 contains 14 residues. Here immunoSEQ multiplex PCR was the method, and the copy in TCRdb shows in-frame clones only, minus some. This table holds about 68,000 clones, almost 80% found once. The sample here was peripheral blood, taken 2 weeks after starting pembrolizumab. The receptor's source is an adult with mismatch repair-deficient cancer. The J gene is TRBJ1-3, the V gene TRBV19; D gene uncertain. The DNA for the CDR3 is TGTGCCAGTAGCACCGGGGACTCTGGAAACACCATATATTTT. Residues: CASSTGDSGNTIYF. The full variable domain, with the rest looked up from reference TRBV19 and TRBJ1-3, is DGGITQSPKYLFRKEGQNVTLSCEQNLNHDAMYWYRQDPGQGLRLIYYSQIVNDFQKGDIAEGYSVSREKKESFPLTVTSAQKNPTAFYLCASSTGDSGNTIYFGEGSWLTVV.